This is a list of T cell receptor beta chains from one sample in a study of blood T cell repertoires in COVID-19. Produced via immunoSEQ multiplex PCR; TCRdb's table is partial and in-frame only. This sample has 40,000 or so clones; 90% occur once, and the top ten carry less than 30%. Sequenced input: peripheral blood. Receptors originate from a man in his fifties or sixties with active or convalescent COVID-19. CDR3s include the opening cysteine and the closing phenylalanine or tryptophan. The order of the fields is CDR3 protein, CDR3 DNA, D gene, J gene, V gene, clone size. D genes are given only for firm matches. Some rows have no size entry. The others give once, few or many, or a class for an expanded clone.

cdr3_aa: CASSLVGVKPTDTQYF
cdr3_nt: TGTGCCAGCAGCTTAGTAGGGGTAAAACCCACAGATACGCAGTATTTT
d_call: -
j_call: TRBJ2-3
v_call: TRBV7-8
clone_size: -

cdr3_aa: CASKGATYSDTQYF
cdr3_nt: TGTGCCAGCAAGGGGGCGACTTACTCAGATACGCAGTATTTT
d_call: TRBD1
j_call: TRBJ2-3
v_call: TRBV2
clone_size: -

cdr3_aa: CASSLDPFQVRVSEQYF
cdr3_nt: TGTGCCAGCAGCTTAGATCCTTTCCAGGTCAGAGTAAGCGAGCAGTACTTC
d_call: -
j_call: TRBJ2-7
v_call: TRBV11-3
clone_size: once

cdr3_aa: CASSLERFRTYNEQFF
cdr3_nt: TGTGCCAGCTCACTAGAGAGGTTTAGGACCTACAATGAGCAGTTCTTC
d_call: -
j_call: TRBJ2-1
v_call: TRBV18
clone_size: -

cdr3_aa: CASSLLLAGGYNEQFF
cdr3_nt: TGTGCCAGCAGTTTGCTCCTAGCGGGAGGGTACAATGAGCAGTTCTTC
d_call: TRBD2
j_call: TRBJ2-1
v_call: TRBV27
clone_size: -

cdr3_aa: CAISQPQDSIQYF
cdr3_nt: TGTGCCATCAGCCAACCACAGGATTCCATTCAGTACTTC
d_call: -
j_call: TRBJ2-4
v_call: TRBV10-3
clone_size: once

cdr3_aa: CASSPPGTGGRKDQYF
cdr3_nt: TGTGCCAGCAGCCCTCCGGGAACAGGGGGCCGTAAGGACCAGTACTTC
d_call: TRBD1
j_call: TRBJ2-5
v_call: TRBV14
clone_size: once

cdr3_aa: CASSQKFPHREHEQFF
cdr3_nt: TGCGCCAGCAGCCAAAAGTTCCCCCACCGCGAGCATGAGCAGTTCTTC
d_call: -
j_call: TRBJ2-1
v_call: TRBV4-1
clone_size: -

cdr3_aa: CASGSGRNTEAFF
cdr3_nt: TGTGCCAGCGGATCAGGGCGGAACACTGAAGCTTTCTTT
d_call: -
j_call: TRBJ1-1
v_call: TRBV2
clone_size: -

cdr3_aa: CASSAGLAGAGEQYF
cdr3_nt: TGTGCCAGCAGCGCGGGACTAGCGGGAGCGGGGGAGCAGTACTTC
d_call: TRBD2
j_call: TRBJ2-7
v_call: TRBV2
clone_size: few

cdr3_aa: CASSLGAGMGNQPQHF
cdr3_nt: TGTGCCAGCAGTTTAGGGGCGGGGATGGGCAATCAGCCCCAGCATTTT
d_call: -
j_call: TRBJ1-5
v_call: TRBV27
clone_size: -

cdr3_aa: CASSPPLGRVVAFF
cdr3_nt: TGTGCCAGCAGTCCCCCTCTAGGGAGGGTAGTAGCTTTCTTT
d_call: -
j_call: TRBJ1-1
v_call: TRBV28
clone_size: -

cdr3_aa: CASSILNSGSSYNEQFF
cdr3_nt: TGTGCCAGTAGTATCCTGAATAGCGGGAGCTCCTACAATGAGCAGTTCTTC
d_call: TRBD2
j_call: TRBJ2-1
v_call: TRBV19
clone_size: -

cdr3_aa: CASSLKAGAFNNEQFF
cdr3_nt: TGTGCCAGCAGCTTAAAAGCGGGAGCTTTCAACAATGAGCAGTTCTTC
d_call: TRBD2
j_call: TRBJ2-1
v_call: TRBV7-8
clone_size: -

cdr3_aa: CASSFFGAEAFF
cdr3_nt: TGTGCCAGCAGCTTCTTCGGGGCTGAAGCTTTCTTT
d_call: -
j_call: TRBJ1-1
v_call: TRBV5-4
clone_size: once

cdr3_aa: CASSPWPSGRGGNEQFF
cdr3_nt: TGCGCCAGCAGCCCCTGGCCCAGCGGGAGGGGGGGCAATGAGCAGTTCTTC
d_call: TRBD2
j_call: TRBJ2-1
v_call: TRBV5-1
clone_size: -

cdr3_aa: CASSLGGSPEQFF
cdr3_nt: TGTGCCAGCAGTTTAGGTGGGAGTCCTGAGCAGTTCTTC
d_call: -
j_call: TRBJ2-1
v_call: TRBV28
clone_size: -

cdr3_aa: CAWSVKGAGTNEKLFF
cdr3_nt: TGTGCCTGGAGTGTTAAGGGGGCGGGGACTAATGAAAAACTGTTTTTT
d_call: TRBD1
j_call: TRBJ1-4
v_call: TRBV30
clone_size: -

cdr3_aa: CASSLLDRVGGYTF
cdr3_nt: TGTGCCAGCAGTTTACTCGACAGGGTGGGAGGCTACACCTTC
d_call: TRBD1
j_call: TRBJ1-2
v_call: TRBV28
clone_size: -

cdr3_aa: CASSEQYTMNTGELFF
cdr3_nt: TGTGCCAGCAGTGAACAGTACACCATGAACACCGGGGAGCTGTTTTTT
d_call: -
j_call: TRBJ2-2
v_call: TRBV6-1
clone_size: -

cdr3_aa: CASSVRRKGPTGDRGGFQEQYF
cdr3_nt: TGTGCCAGCAGCGTTAGACGTAAAGGTCCGACTGGGGACAGGGGTGGGTTTCAGGAGCAGTACTTC
d_call: TRBD1
j_call: TRBJ2-7
v_call: TRBV9
clone_size: -

cdr3_aa: CASSLIPSYNEQFF
cdr3_nt: TGTGCCAGCAGCCTAATCCCGTCCTACAATGAGCAGTTCTTC
d_call: -
j_call: TRBJ2-1
v_call: TRBV7-2
clone_size: -

cdr3_aa: CASSESGGSNEQYF
cdr3_nt: TGCGCCAGCAGTGAGTCTGGCGGGAGTAACGAGCAGTACTTC
d_call: TRBD2
j_call: TRBJ2-7
v_call: TRBV10-2
clone_size: -

cdr3_aa: CASSESGTGSTYEQYF
cdr3_nt: TGTGCCAGCAGTGAATCTGGAACGGGGAGTACCTACGAGCAGTACTTC
d_call: -
j_call: TRBJ2-7
v_call: TRBV25-1
clone_size: -

cdr3_aa: CASSLGTSGYNEQFF
cdr3_nt: TGCGCCAGCAGCCTCGGGACTAGCGGCTACAATGAGCAGTTCTTC
d_call: TRBD2
j_call: TRBJ2-1
v_call: TRBV5-1
clone_size: -

cdr3_aa: CASSPRQGNQPQHF
cdr3_nt: TGCGCCAGCAGCCCACGACAGGGTAATCAGCCCCAGCATTTT
d_call: TRBD1
j_call: TRBJ1-5
v_call: TRBV4-1
clone_size: few

cdr3_aa: CASSFGTSGRGDTQYF
cdr3_nt: TGCGCCAGCAGCTTTGGGACTAGCGGGAGGGGAGATACGCAGTATTTT
d_call: TRBD2
j_call: TRBJ2-3
v_call: TRBV5-1
clone_size: -

cdr3_aa: CASSRGQRPYEQYF
cdr3_nt: TGTGCCAGCAGTAGGGGGCAGAGACCCTACGAGCAGTACTTC
d_call: TRBD1
j_call: TRBJ2-7
v_call: TRBV6-6
clone_size: once

cdr3_aa: CASSLTGTGAEAFF
cdr3_nt: TGCGCCAGCAGCTTAACCGGGACAGGTGCTGAAGCTTTCTTT
d_call: TRBD1
j_call: TRBJ1-1
v_call: TRBV5-1
clone_size: once

cdr3_aa: CASSLERGTGREKLFF
cdr3_nt: TGTGCCAGCAGCTTAGAGAGAGGGACAGGGCGCGAAAAACTGTTTTTT
d_call: TRBD1
j_call: TRBJ1-4
v_call: TRBV7-2
clone_size: -

cdr3_aa: CASSRFEGDEQFF
cdr3_nt: TGCGCCAGCAGCCGTTTCGAGGGGGATGAGCAGTTCTTC
d_call: -
j_call: TRBJ2-1
v_call: TRBV5-1
clone_size: -

cdr3_aa: CASSQGGRLNLLSSYEQYF
cdr3_nt: TGTGCCAGCAGCCAAGGGGGGCGGCTAAACCTCCTAAGCTCCTACGAGCAGTACTTC
d_call: -
j_call: TRBJ2-7
v_call: TRBV3-1/TRBV3-2
clone_size: -

cdr3_aa: CASSLGPQGYVETQYF
cdr3_nt: TGCGCCAGCAGCTTGGGACCGCAGGGGTACGTAGAGACCCAGTACTTC
d_call: -
j_call: TRBJ2-5
v_call: TRBV5-1
clone_size: -

cdr3_aa: CARYTDTQYF
cdr3_nt: TGTGCCAGGTACACGGATACGCAGTATTTT
d_call: -
j_call: TRBJ2-3
v_call: TRBV5-3
clone_size: -

cdr3_aa: CASSVTGRQETQYF
cdr3_nt: TGCGCCAGCAGCGTGACAGGACGTCAAGAGACCCAGTACTTC
d_call: -
j_call: TRBJ2-5
v_call: TRBV5-1
clone_size: -

cdr3_aa: CASSPKDTPNTEAFF
cdr3_nt: TGTGCCAGCTCACCGAAGGACACGCCGAACACTGAAGCTTTCTTT
d_call: -
j_call: TRBJ1-1
v_call: TRBV18
clone_size: -

cdr3_aa: CASSPQGLAPYF
cdr3_nt: TGTGCCAGCAGCCCGCAGGGGCTAGCTCCGTACTTC
d_call: -
j_call: TRBJ2-7
v_call: TRBV3-1/TRBV3-2
clone_size: -

cdr3_aa: CASSLGLLAGFTGELFF
cdr3_nt: TGTGCCAGCAGCTTGGGATTACTAGCGGGGTTCACCGGGGAGCTGTTTTTT
d_call: TRBD2
j_call: TRBJ2-2
v_call: TRBV5-4
clone_size: once

cdr3_aa: CAWTKPGDREYF
cdr3_nt: TGTGCCTGGACGAAGCCGGGAGACAGGGAGTACTTC
d_call: -
j_call: TRBJ2-5
v_call: TRBV30
clone_size: once

cdr3_aa: CASEGTGYSGNTIYF
cdr3_nt: TGTGCAAGCGAAGGGACAGGCTACTCTGGAAACACCATATATTTT
d_call: -
j_call: TRBJ1-3
v_call: TRBV21-1
clone_size: -

cdr3_aa: CASSTRTGGATDTQYF
cdr3_nt: TGTGCCAGCAGCACTAGGACAGGGGGCGCAACAGATACGCAGTATTTT
d_call: TRBD1
j_call: TRBJ2-3
v_call: TRBV7-3
clone_size: -

cdr3_aa: CASSSPGQGPLVDGYTF
cdr3_nt: TGTGCCAGTAGTTCGCCAGGACAGGGTCCCCTTGTAGATGGCTACACCTTC
d_call: TRBD1
j_call: TRBJ1-2
v_call: TRBV19
clone_size: -

cdr3_aa: CSASYGLAGYYEQYF
cdr3_nt: TGCAGTGCTAGTTATGGACTAGCGGGATACTACGAGCAGTACTTC
d_call: TRBD2
j_call: TRBJ2-7
v_call: TRBV20-1
clone_size: -

cdr3_aa: CASSLDRGQRNTIYF
cdr3_nt: TGTGCCAGCAGTTTGGACAGGGGGCAACGAAACACCATATATTTT
d_call: TRBD1
j_call: TRBJ1-3
v_call: TRBV2
clone_size: -

cdr3_aa: CASSSLRLAASSTDTQYF
cdr3_nt: TGTGCCAGCAGTTCACTGAGACTAGCGGCTTCCAGCACAGATACGCAGTATTTT
d_call: TRBD2
j_call: TRBJ2-3
v_call: TRBV27
clone_size: -

cdr3_aa: CASSLYPPTSGRADTGELFF
cdr3_nt: TGTGCCAGCAGTTTATATCCTCCGACTAGCGGGAGGGCCGACACCGGGGAGCTGTTTTTT
d_call: TRBD2
j_call: TRBJ2-2
v_call: TRBV27
clone_size: -

cdr3_aa: CATSFESGTGRGDTQYF
cdr3_nt: TGTGCCACCAGTTTTGAGTCCGGGACAGGACGGGGAGATACGCAGTATTTT
d_call: TRBD1
j_call: TRBJ2-3
v_call: TRBV24-1
clone_size: -

cdr3_aa: CASSRGMETQYF
cdr3_nt: TGTGCCAGCAGCCGGGGGATGGAGACCCAGTACTTC
d_call: -
j_call: TRBJ2-5
v_call: TRBV5-6
clone_size: -

cdr3_aa: CASSYSTGGTGELFF
cdr3_nt: TGTGCCAGCAGTTACTCGACAGGGGGCACCGGGGAGCTGTTTTTT
d_call: TRBD1
j_call: TRBJ2-2
v_call: TRBV6-2/TRBV6-3
clone_size: -

cdr3_aa: CAINPGGTRYEQYF
cdr3_nt: TGTGCCATCAATCCAGGAGGGACGCGCTACGAGCAGTACTTC
d_call: -
j_call: TRBJ2-7
v_call: TRBV10-3
clone_size: -

cdr3_aa: CASSGDSYNEQFF
cdr3_nt: TGTGCCAGCAGCGGGGACAGCTACAATGAGCAGTTCTTC
d_call: TRBD1
j_call: TRBJ2-1
v_call: TRBV5-4
clone_size: -

cdr3_aa: CASSIEPPGLTFNEQFF
cdr3_nt: TGTGCCAGTAGTATAGAACCTCCGGGACTAACTTTCAATGAGCAGTTCTTC
d_call: TRBD2
j_call: TRBJ2-1
v_call: TRBV19
clone_size: -

cdr3_aa: CASSLLAGQGGDTQYF
cdr3_nt: TGTGCCAGCAGTTTATTAGCGGGACAAGGAGGAGATACGCAGTATTTT
d_call: TRBD2
j_call: TRBJ2-3
v_call: TRBV28
clone_size: -

cdr3_aa: CASSLGGLAGRDTQYF
cdr3_nt: TGTGCCAGCAGCTTGGGGGGACTAGCGGGTCGAGATACGCAGTATTTT
d_call: TRBD2
j_call: TRBJ2-3
v_call: TRBV5-4
clone_size: -

cdr3_aa: CASSLVQGLYNEQFF
cdr3_nt: TGCGCCAGCAGCTTGGTTCAGGGGTTGTACAATGAGCAGTTCTTC
d_call: -
j_call: TRBJ2-1
v_call: TRBV5-1
clone_size: -

cdr3_aa: CASSVTSEQYF
cdr3_nt: TGTGCCAGCAGTGTAACCAGCGAGCAGTACTTC
d_call: -
j_call: TRBJ2-7
v_call: TRBV25-1
clone_size: -

cdr3_aa: CASSLLAGSNNEQFF
cdr3_nt: TGTGCCAGCAGCCTACTAGCGGGTTCTAACAATGAGCAGTTCTTC
d_call: TRBD2
j_call: TRBJ2-1
v_call: TRBV6-4
clone_size: -

cdr3_aa: CASRLIPGGRASYNEQFF
cdr3_nt: TGTGCAAGTCGCTTAATACCTGGAGGGCGGGCCTCCTACAATGAGCAGTTCTTC
d_call: -
j_call: TRBJ2-1
v_call: TRBV12-2
clone_size: -

cdr3_aa: CASRQDRRMDTQYF
cdr3_nt: TGTGCCAGCAGACAGGACAGGCGAATGGATACGCAGTATTTT
d_call: TRBD1
j_call: TRBJ2-3
v_call: TRBV6-5
clone_size: -